This is a list of T cell receptor beta chains from one sample in a study of molecular identifiers for immune sequencing clone quantification. TCRdb used MiXCR to reprocess the PCR reads, holding one entry per CDR3 protein. The sample yields about 640,000 distinct CDR3 sequences, 15% to 20% seen once. Specimen: naive CD8+ T cells from blood, with Jurkat cell RNA spiked in. These receptors were collected from a human donor in good health. Some libraries in this study had Jurkat cell RNA spiked in. Both conserved end residues are part of each CDR3. D genes are given only for firm matches. Clone size is given for some rows only: seen once, a few or many times, or a class if the clone is expanded.

J gene: TRBJ2-7
V gene: TRBV19
D gene: .
clone size: few
CDR3 DNA: TGTGCCAGTAGTATAGCAGGCGTCACCTACGAGCAGTACTTC
CDR3 protein: CASSIAGVTYEQYF

J gene: TRBJ2-5
V gene: TRBV29-1
D gene: .
clone size: many
CDR3 DNA: TGCAGCGTTGAAGGGGGGGCGGGACAAGAGACCCAGTACTTC
CDR3 protein: CSVEGGAGQETQYF

J gene: TRBJ2-1
V gene: TRBV9
D gene: .
clone size: .
CDR3 DNA: TGTGCCGGCAGCGTCGGAAGGGCCAATGAGCAGTTCTTC
CDR3 protein: CAGSVGRANEQFF

J gene: TRBJ2-2
V gene: TRBV7-6
D gene: TRBD1
clone size: .
CDR3 DNA: TGTGCCAGCAGGTCAAACAGGGGGCAGGATGGGGAGCTGTTTTTT
CDR3 protein: CASRSNRGQDGELFF

J gene: TRBJ2-2
V gene: TRBV6-5
D gene: TRBD1
clone size: few
CDR3 DNA: TGTGCCAGCAGACCGGACAGGGGCACCGGGGAGCTGTTTTTT
CDR3 protein: CASRPDRGTGELFF

J gene: TRBJ2-2
V gene: TRBV20-1
D gene: .
clone size: many
CDR3 DNA: TGCAGTGCTTCGACACTTTCGAACACCGGGGAGCTGTTTTTT
CDR3 protein: CSASTLSNTGELFF

J gene: TRBJ1-1
V gene: TRBV12-3/TRBV12-4
D gene: .
clone size: many
CDR3 DNA: TGTGCCAGCAGTTTCGGGGTAACGGCTTTCTTT
CDR3 protein: CASSFGVTAFF

J gene: TRBJ2-1
V gene: TRBV14
D gene: .
clone size: .
CDR3 DNA: TGTGCCAGCAGCCTTTCAGGGATCTCCTACAATGAGCAGTTCTTC
CDR3 protein: CASSLSGISYNEQFF

J gene: TRBJ2-7
V gene: TRBV19
D gene: .
clone size: .
CDR3 DNA: TGTGCCAGTAGTATAGGCTTTGGATCCTACGAGCAGTACTTC
CDR3 protein: CASSIGFGSYEQYF

J gene: TRBJ2-2
V gene: TRBV28
D gene: .
clone size: many
CDR3 DNA: TGTGCCAGCAGTTTAAGCGGCTGGGGCACCGGGGAGCTGTTTTTT
CDR3 protein: CASSLSGWGTGELFF

J gene: TRBJ2-7
V gene: TRBV20-1
D gene: TRBD2
clone size: many
CDR3 DNA: TGCAGTGCTAGAGATGACGGGAGGGCCGGCTACGAGCAGTACTTC
CDR3 protein: CSARDDGRAGYEQYF

J gene: TRBJ2-7
V gene: TRBV6-5
D gene: TRBD2
clone size: .
CDR3 DNA: TGTGCCAGCAGTTACTCCGGGACTAGTCTCTACGAGCAGTACTTC
CDR3 protein: CASSYSGTSLYEQYF

J gene: TRBJ2-7
V gene: TRBV30
D gene: TRBD2
clone size: many
CDR3 DNA: TGTGCCTGGAGCACAGCGGGGGTTACCTACGAGCAGTACTTC
CDR3 protein: CAWSTAGVTYEQYF

J gene: TRBJ2-2
V gene: TRBV30
D gene: TRBD1
clone size: many
CDR3 DNA: TGTGCCTGGAGTGCTCGGCTGACAGGGGCAACCGGGGAGCTGTTTTTT
CDR3 protein: CAWSARLTGATGELFF

J gene: TRBJ2-1
V gene: TRBV27
D gene: TRBD1
clone size: .
CDR3 DNA: TGTGCCAGCAGTTTTGGACAGGACAATGAGCAGTTCTTC
CDR3 protein: CASSFGQDNEQFF

J gene: TRBJ2-7
V gene: TRBV4-2
D gene: TRBD2
clone size: .
CDR3 DNA: TGTGCCAGCAGCCAAGAAACAGCGGGAGGGCGCGACGGGCAGTACTTC
CDR3 protein: CASSQETAGGRDGQYF

J gene: TRBJ2-7
V gene: TRBV18
D gene: TRBD1
clone size: many
CDR3 DNA: TGTGCCAGCTCACCACCGGGACAGGGTAACGAGCAGTACTTC
CDR3 protein: CASSPPGQGNEQYF

J gene: TRBJ2-3
V gene: TRBV12-3/TRBV12-4
D gene: TRBD2
clone size: many
CDR3 DNA: TGTGCCAGCGGGGGGGGAGATACGCAGTATTTT
CDR3 protein: CASGGGDTQYF

J gene: TRBJ1-1
V gene: TRBV6-2/TRBV6-3
D gene: .
clone size: many
CDR3 DNA: TGTGCCAGCAGTTACGGGGAAAAAGCGGTGAACACTGAAGCTTTCTTT
CDR3 protein: CASSYGEKAVNTEAFF

J gene: TRBJ2-2
V gene: TRBV27
D gene: .
clone size: .
CDR3 DNA: TGTGCCAGCCGCCCCATTGCCCCAAGGTCCTCCGGGGAGCTGTTTTTT
CDR3 protein: CASRPIAPRSSGELFF

J gene: TRBJ2-3
V gene: TRBV14
D gene: TRBD2
clone size: many
CDR3 DNA: TGTGCCAGCAGCCAATGGACTAGCGGCACAGATACGCAGTATTTT
CDR3 protein: CASSQWTSGTDTQYF

J gene: TRBJ1-1
V gene: TRBV9
D gene: TRBD1
clone size: many
CDR3 DNA: TGTGCCAGCAGCGTTTGGGACAGCATGAACACTGAAGCTTTCTTT
CDR3 protein: CASSVWDSMNTEAFF

J gene: TRBJ2-7
V gene: TRBV27
D gene: .
clone size: few
CDR3 DNA: TGTGCCAGCAGTTTATATCTCGGCGACCCGCCGGGCGAGCAGTACTTC
CDR3 protein: CASSLYLGDPPGEQYF

J gene: TRBJ1-1
V gene: TRBV7-6
D gene: .
clone size: many
CDR3 DNA: TGTGCCAGCAGCTTAGAGGGCTGGGGTGAAGCTTTCTTT
CDR3 protein: CASSLEGWGEAFF

J gene: TRBJ2-1
V gene: TRBV4-3
D gene: .
clone size: .
CDR3 DNA: TGCGCCAGCAGCCAAGATTCGTTAGGGATTACAAAGCAGTTCTTC
CDR3 protein: CASSQDSLGITKQFF

J gene: TRBJ2-1
V gene: TRBV11-1
D gene: TRBD2
clone size: few
CDR3 DNA: TGTGCCAGCAGCTTGGGGACTAGCCTACAAAATGAGCAGTTCTTC
CDR3 protein: CASSLGTSLQNEQFF

J gene: TRBJ1-5
V gene: TRBV27
D gene: TRBD1
clone size: .
CDR3 DNA: TGTGCCAGCAGTGGACTACAGGGGGGCAATCAGCCCCAGCATTTT
CDR3 protein: CASSGLQGGNQPQHF

J gene: TRBJ2-3
V gene: TRBV12-3/TRBV12-4
D gene: .
clone size: many
CDR3 DNA: TGTGCCAGCAGTCTGCAGCGGGTACGGCGTACAGATACGCAGTATTTT
CDR3 protein: CASSLQRVRRTDTQYF

J gene: TRBJ2-6
V gene: TRBV4-1
D gene: .
clone size: many
CDR3 DNA: TGCGCCAGCAGCCAAGTTCAGGGATTAATCTCTGGGGCCAACGTCCTGACTTTC
CDR3 protein: CASSQVQGLISGANVLTF

J gene: TRBJ1-2
V gene: TRBV5-1
D gene: .
clone size: many
CDR3 DNA: TGCGCCAGCAGCTTGGGTCCCGGAGTTAACTATGGCTACACCTTC
CDR3 protein: CASSLGPGVNYGYTF

J gene: TRBJ2-6
V gene: TRBV5-6
D gene: TRBD2
clone size: .
CDR3 DNA: TGTGCCAGCAGCTTGATACGGGAGGATGTCAACGTCCTGACTTTC
CDR3 protein: CASSLIREDVNVLTF

J gene: TRBJ1-4
V gene: TRBV19
D gene: .
clone size: .
CDR3 DNA: TGTGCCAGTAGCATGGTACGGGAGGGTGAAGAAAAACTGTTTTTT
CDR3 protein: CASSMVREGEEKLFF

J gene: TRBJ2-7
V gene: TRBV10-3
D gene: TRBD2
clone size: many
CDR3 DNA: TGTGCCATCAGTGAAGGGACTAGCACCGAGCAGTACTTC
CDR3 protein: CAISEGTSTEQYF

J gene: TRBJ2-3
V gene: TRBV28
D gene: TRBD2
clone size: many
CDR3 DNA: TGTGCCAGCAGTTCGGGACTAGCGGGCACAGATACGCAGTATTTT
CDR3 protein: CASSSGLAGTDTQYF

J gene: TRBJ1-5
V gene: TRBV9
D gene: .
clone size: many
CDR3 DNA: TGTGCCAGCAGCGTTGCTTCCGACAGCCAGCCCCAGCATTTT
CDR3 protein: CASSVASDSQPQHF

J gene: TRBJ2-7
V gene: TRBV28
D gene: .
clone size: many
CDR3 DNA: TGTGCCAGCAGTTTCCCAGCCCAAGGCAGGGGGGGGTACGAGCAGTACTTC
CDR3 protein: CASSFPAQGRGGYEQYF

J gene: TRBJ2-7
V gene: TRBV6-2/TRBV6-3
D gene: TRBD2
clone size: few
CDR3 DNA: TGTGCCAGCAGACTCTGGGCGGGAGACTCCTACGAGCAGTACTTC
CDR3 protein: CASRLWAGDSYEQYF

J gene: TRBJ2-7
V gene: TRBV19
D gene: .
clone size: few
CDR3 DNA: TGTGCCAGTAGTACTAGGACGGATCCCTACGAGCAGTACTTC
CDR3 protein: CASSTRTDPYEQYF

J gene: TRBJ2-7
V gene: TRBV5-5
D gene: .
clone size: many
CDR3 DNA: TGTGCCAGCAGCTTGGGCGGAGGGGGCATGGACGAGCAGTACTTC
CDR3 protein: CASSLGGGGMDEQYF

J gene: TRBJ1-2
V gene: TRBV28
D gene: .
clone size: many
CDR3 DNA: TGTGCCAGCAGCTTCGAAGAGGGGGGGCTGAATTACTATGGCTACACCTTC
CDR3 protein: CASSFEEGGLNYYGYTF

J gene: TRBJ2-7
V gene: TRBV30
D gene: .
clone size: .
CDR3 DNA: TGTGCCTGGAGTAGGGTGGTGACCTACGAGCAGTACTTC
CDR3 protein: CAWSRVVTYEQYF

J gene: TRBJ1-5
V gene: TRBV28
D gene: .
clone size: many
CDR3 DNA: TGTGCCAGCAACGAGAGGACATCGAGTAATCAGCCCCAGCATTTT
CDR3 protein: CASNERTSSNQPQHF

J gene: TRBJ2-7
V gene: TRBV7-9
D gene: .
clone size: many
CDR3 DNA: TGTGCCAGCAGCCAAGCAGGCAGCTACGAGCAGTACTTC
CDR3 protein: CASSQAGSYEQYF

J gene: TRBJ2-7
V gene: TRBV27
D gene: .
clone size: .
CDR3 DNA: TGTGCCAACAGTCCCCTGGCCCGAGCGGTGGTAACCTACGAGCAGTACTTC
CDR3 protein: CANSPLARAVVTYEQYF

J gene: TRBJ2-5
V gene: TRBV3-1
D gene: TRBD2
clone size: few
CDR3 DNA: TGTGCCAGCAGCCAAGATTTCGGGGGGGAGCTGGAGACCCAGTACTTC
CDR3 protein: CASSQDFGGELETQYF

J gene: TRBJ2-3
V gene: TRBV6-6
D gene: TRBD1
clone size: .
CDR3 DNA: TGTGCCAGCACCGACCAGGGGGGGACAGGGGTCTACACAGATACGCAGTATTTT
CDR3 protein: CASTDQGGTGVYTDTQYF

J gene: TRBJ1-1
V gene: TRBV7-2
D gene: .
clone size: many
CDR3 DNA: TGTGCCAGCAGCCCAATTGATTGGAGCACTGAAGCTTTCTTT
CDR3 protein: CASSPIDWSTEAFF

J gene: TRBJ2-1
V gene: TRBV2
D gene: .
clone size: many
CDR3 DNA: TGTGCCAGCAGTGAAACTAGCTTCAGGGGGTACAATGAGCAGTTCTTC
CDR3 protein: CASSETSFRGYNEQFF

J gene: TRBJ2-1
V gene: TRBV9
D gene: TRBD2
clone size: many
CDR3 DNA: TGTGCCAGCAGCCCCTTTAGCGGGAACAATGAGCAGTTCTTC
CDR3 protein: CASSPFSGNNEQFF

J gene: TRBJ1-2
V gene: TRBV29-1
D gene: TRBD1
clone size: many
CDR3 DNA: TGCAGCGTGGCGGGGGGACAGGGAGAGAAGGGCTACACCTTC
CDR3 protein: CSVAGGQGEKGYTF

J gene: TRBJ2-7
V gene: TRBV20-1
D gene: .
clone size: many
CDR3 DNA: TGCAGTGCGGAAGGGCTAGCAACAGTCTACGAGCAGTACTTC
CDR3 protein: CSAEGLATVYEQYF

J gene: TRBJ2-1
V gene: TRBV12-3/TRBV12-4
D gene: .
clone size: .
CDR3 DNA: TGTGCCAGCCGGGACGGATACAATGAGCAGTTCTTC
CDR3 protein: CASRDGYNEQFF

J gene: TRBJ1-2
V gene: TRBV7-9
D gene: .
clone size: .
CDR3 DNA: TGTGCCAGCAGCTTAGTAGCGGGAAACTATGGCTACACCTTC
CDR3 protein: CASSLVAGNYGYTF

J gene: TRBJ2-1
V gene: TRBV15
D gene: .
clone size: many
CDR3 DNA: TGTGCCACCAGCAGAGATAAAGACAGCAGTAACAATGAGCAGTTCTTC
CDR3 protein: CATSRDKDSSNNEQFF

J gene: TRBJ2-3
V gene: TRBV11-2
D gene: .
clone size: .
CDR3 DNA: TGTGCCAGCAGCAAGGGCTGGGACACAGATACGCAGTATTTT
CDR3 protein: CASSKGWDTDTQYF

J gene: TRBJ2-5
V gene: TRBV14
D gene: .
clone size: many
CDR3 DNA: TGTGCCAGCAGCCAAGATCCCTACGAGAGGCAAGAGACCCAGTACTTC
CDR3 protein: CASSQDPYERQETQYF